One sample yielded the 32 T cell receptor beta chains listed below, sequenced in a study of cytomegalovirus exposure and HLA in healthy donors. The PCR was carried out with 60 Vbeta primers and 13 Jbeta primers. This table comes from immunoSEQ multiplex PCR, and its TCRdb copy is limited to in-frame clones, with some not included. The sample lists roughly 120,000 clones; about three quarters were seen once. What was sequenced was PBMCs. Source of these receptors: a human donor in good health.

This clone has just a few counts. The J gene is TRBJ1-6, the V gene TRBV6-5; possible D gene TRBD1, 6 bases. V lost 2 bases and J lost 6, with 8 bases in between. From germline, CDR1 is MNHEY and CDR2 SVGAGI. The CDR3 covers 14 residues. CDR3 nucleotides: TGTGCCAGCAGTTACGGACAGTTTAATTCACCCCTCCACTTT. Translation: CASSYGQFNSPLHF.

The rearrangement uses TRBV6-6 and TRBJ1-2; 7 bases line up with TRBD1. The germline gives CDR1 MNHNY, CDR2 SVGAGI (reference sequence). Trimming took 2 bases from V and 8 from J; bases not matched to a gene: 8. CDR3 length: 14 residues. In nucleotides, the CDR3 is TGTGCCAGCAGTTACCAGGGACAGAGGGGCGGCTACACCTTC. It is translated as CASSYQGQRGGYTF.

The CDR3 reads CASSLDRGSYEQYF. The CDR3 bases are TGTGCCAGCAGCTTAGACAGGGGGAGCTACGAGCAGTACTTC. The rearrangement uses TRBV11-3 and TRBJ2-7; 7 bases are a match to TRBD1. V was clipped by 0 bases and J by 3 bases; unmatched bases: 2. The CDR3 spans 14 residues. Germline CDR1 SGHNT, CDR2 YENEEA. Full variable domain (missing parts from reference TRBV11-3 and TRBJ2-7): EAGVVQSPRYKIIEKKQPVAFWCNPISGHNTLYWYLQNLGQGPELLIRYENEEAVDDSQLPKDRFSAERLKGVDSTLKIQPAELGDSAVYLCASSLDRGSYEQYFGPGTRLTVT.

CDR3 DNA: TGTGCCAGCAGTTACCCGGGGCGGGGGAACGAGCAGTACTTC. Protein product: CASSYPGRGNEQYF. The rearrangement links TRBV6-6 to TRBJ2-5; 7 positions agree with TRBD2. Matching the DNA end better, TRBJ2-7 makes the J call doubtful. This CDR3 is built from 14 residues. Germline values: CDR1 MNHNY, CDR2 SVGAGI (reference sequence).

In its sample, this clone was seen a few times. V and J are TRBV6-1 and TRBJ2-3; a possible D gene is TRBD2 (5 bases). The V gene's germline CDR1 is MNHNS and CDR2 SASEGT. Trimming took 6 bases from V and 2 from J, leaving 9 bases between them. CDR3 length equals 13 residues. The CDR3 spells CASSGNHTDTQYF. CDR3 DNA: TGTGCCAGCAGCGGGAACCACACAGATACGCAGTATTTT.

The V and J genes are TRBV12-5 and TRBJ1-3, with TRBD1 matching 7 bases. Germline CDR1 and CDR2: LGHNT and FRNRAP. There are 15 residues in the CDR3. Trimming removed 3 bases from V and 4 bases from J; junction bases left unmatched: 6. The CDR3 bases are TGTGCTAGTGGTTTTTTAACAGGGGTAGGAAACACCATATATTTT. Its translation is CASGFLTGVGNTIYF. The complete variable domain, with remaining parts taken from reference TRBV12-5 and TRBJ1-3, reads DARVTQTPRHKVTEMGQEVTMRCQPILGHNTVFWYRQTMMQGLELLAYFRNRAPLDDSGMPKDRFSAEMPDATLATLKIQPSEPRDSAVYFCASGFLTGVGNTIYFGEGSWLTVV.

This chain joins TRBV2 and TRBJ2-5, with D possibly TRBD2 on 6 matching bases. V lost 9 bases and J lost 5, with 16 bases in between. In germline, CDR1 is SNHLY, CDR2 FYNNEI. This CDR3 region has 13 residues. The CDR3 protein is CASIRETKETQYF. CDR3 coding DNA: TGTGCCAGTATCCGGGAGACCAAGGAGACCCAGTACTTC.

This chain uses TRBV6-1 with TRBJ2-2; 10 nucleotides match TRBD1. Germline CDR1 MNHNS, CDR2 SASEGT. The CDR3 has 14 residues. Trimming removed 7 bases from V and 4 bases from J; junction bases left unmatched: 3. CDR3 region: CASTGTGATGELFF. The CDR3 DNA sequence: TGTGCCAGCACCGGGACAGGGGCCACCGGGGAGCTGTTTTTT.

This sequence joins TRBV19 and TRBJ1-5; TRBD1 matches 7 bases. This CDR3 comprises 14 residues. V lost 7 bases and J lost 4; bases outside the gene matches: 7. Germline lookup yields CDR1 LNHDA and CDR2 SQIVND (reference sequence). The CDR3 DNA is TGTGCCAGTACCCAAGGGACAGTAAATCAGCCCCAGCATTTT. It encodes CASTQGTVNQPQHF.

This clone was seen only once. The same CDR3 can be traced to other DNA sequences in this sample. The chain links TRBV15 to TRBJ2-1; a possible D gene is TRBD1 (6 bases). The CDR3 runs 14 residues. The germline V gene has CDR1 LNHNV and CDR2 YYDKDF (reference sequence). V was cut by 2 bases and J by 4 bases, with 9 bases left in between. Here the CDR3 DNA reads TGTGCCACCAGCAGACCGACAGGATACAATGAGCAGTTCTTC. It encodes CATSRPTGYNEQFF.

Worth noting for this clone: An end of the junction does not agree with germline; a read error may underlie this. V gene TRBV7-9 combines with J gene TRBJ1-2; no reliable D call. In germline, CDR1 is SEHNR, CDR2 FQNEAQ (reference sequence). The CDR3 has 12 amino acids. The CDR3 reads CSSSSESRGYTF. The DNA of the CDR3 is TGTTCCAGCAGCTCGGAGTCCCGGGGCTACACCTTC.

The chain recombines TRBV5-1 with TRBJ1-4; 7 bases are a match to TRBD1. Germline V gives CDR1 SGHRS, CDR2 YFSETQ. V lost 3 bases, J lost 3 bases, and 5 bases stayed unmatched. The CDR3 extends over 15 amino acids. The chain's CDR3 is CASSSTGAANEKLFF. Here the CDR3 DNA reads TGCGCCAGCAGCTCAACAGGGGCCGCTAATGAAAAACTGTTTTTT.

CDR3 sequence (DNA): TGCGCCAGCAGCTTCTCACAGGGGGCGGATGGCTACACCTTC. It is translated as CASSFSQGADGYTF. The chain uses TRBV5-1 and TRBJ1-2; 9 bases match TRBD1. Germline values: CDR1 SGHRS, CDR2 YFSETQ. The CDR3 loop spans 14 amino acids. The trim removed 2 bases at V and 6 bases at J, leaving 5 bases unmatched.

In DNA, the CDR3 is TGTGCCAGCAGCCCCTCCTCGCCGGGTTCACCCCTCCACTTT. It translates to CASSPSSPGSPLHF. The chain is built from TRBV5-5 and TRBJ1-6; the D is unclear. This CDR3 has 14 residues. V was clipped by 4 bases and J by 9 bases, with 14 bases between them. Germline-derived CDR1 and CDR2 are SGHKS and YYEKEE (reference sequence).

CDR3 in DNA: TGCGCCAGCAGCAAGGCCGGGGTTTACAATGAGCAGTTCTTC. It yields the protein CASSKAGVYNEQFF. V is TRBV4-1 and J is TRBJ2-1; D is possibly TRBD2 (5 bases). The CDR3 length is 14 residues. Germline values: CDR1 MGHRA, CDR2 YSYEKL. The V end lost 5 bases, the J end lost 4 bases, and 12 bases lay between the germline ends.

The genes are TRBV27 and TRBJ2-1, with D tentatively TRBD1 (6 bases). The CDR3 has 15 amino acids. Trimming took 5 bases from V and 4 from J, leaving 15 bases between them. Germline V lookup: CDR1 MNHEY, CDR2 SMNVEV (reference sequence). The CDR3 loop reads CASSLDSQGYNEQFF. The DNA of the CDR3 is TGTGCCAGCAGTCTGGACAGCCAAGGGTACAATGAGCAGTTCTTC.

The chain links TRBV11-2 to TRBJ1-2, with 7 positions matching TRBD1. The germline gives CDR1 SGHAT, CDR2 FQNNGV. V dropped 5 bases and J dropped 2; count of bases not matched to a gene: 2. This CDR3 is built from 13 residues. The CDR3 here is CASSQGQNYGYTF. In DNA form, the CDR3 reads TGTGCCAGCAGCCAGGGACAGAACTATGGCTACACCTTC.

The rearrangement joins TRBV2 to TRBJ1-6, with unresolved D. This CDR3 region has 15 residues. The germline V gene encodes CDR1 SNHLY and CDR2 FYNNEI. V lost 4 bases, J lost 3 bases, and 10 bases lay in between. The CDR3 DNA follows: TGTGCCAGCAGTGGTGACTCTGACTATAATTCACCCCTCCACTTT. Amino acids: CASSGDSDYNSPLHF.

The V and J genes are TRBV6-1 and TRBJ1-1; D uncertain. The CDR3 runs to 14 residues. The V gene lost 0 bases and the J gene lost 1 base, with 6 bases spanning the gap. The V gene's germline CDR1 is MNHNS and CDR2 SASEGT. DNA of the CDR3: TGTGCCAGCAGTGAAGCGGCGGCGAACACTGAAGCTTTCTTT. This codes for CASSEAAANTEAFF.

The chain joins TRBV6-6 to TRBJ1-6; weak D call: TRBD1 (6 bases). The ends were cut back, 1 base at V and 8 bases at J, with 12 bases in the middle. Per germline, CDR1 MNHNY and CDR2 SVGAGI (reference sequence). The CDR3 runs 15 residues. CDR3 in amino acids: CASSYFTGRDSPLHF. The CDR3, as DNA: TGTGCCAGCAGTTACTTTACAGGGCGGGATTCACCCCTCCACTTT.

The V gene is TRBV19, the J gene TRBJ1-1; the D is unclear. The CDR3 length is 13 residues. CDR1 and CDR2 from the germline V gene are LNHDA and SQIVND (reference sequence). V was cut by 7 bases and J by 1 base, with 10 bases left in between. The CDR3 DNA sequence: TGTGCCAGTATCTCTTGGGCGAACACTGAAGCTTTCTTT. This gives the protein CASISWANTEAFF.

V is TRBV5-1 and J is TRBJ2-5; D perhaps matches TRBD2 (5 bases). The V gene lost 0 bases and the J gene lost 4 bases, with 7 bases spanning the gap. The germline CDR1 and CDR2 sequences are SGHRS and YFSETQ. The CDR3 spans 13 residues. CDR3 bases: TGCGCCAGCAGCTTGGGTGCGGGAGAGACCCAGTACTTC. Its translation: CASSLGAGETQYF.

This clone was counted between two and nine times. The V and J genes are TRBV10-1 and TRBJ2-1; a possible D gene is TRBD2 (5 bases). Germline V gene lookup returns CDR1 WNHNN and CDR2 SYGVQD (reference sequence). V was pared by 4 bases and J by 9 bases, with 16 bases between. This CDR3 is 14 amino acids long. CDR3 residues: CASSGSLAVAEQFF. In DNA form, the CDR3 reads TGCGCCAGCAGTGGATCCCTAGCCGTGGCTGAGCAGTTCTTC.

The rearrangement joins TRBV19 to TRBJ1-5; D might be TRBD1 (5 bases). The germline V gene has CDR1 LNHDA and CDR2 SQIVND (reference sequence). V gave up 9 bases and J gave up 2 bases, with 14 bases separating them. CDR3 size: 14 residues. The CDR3 spells CASGHAMGNQPQHF. The CDR3, as DNA: TGTGCCAGCGGACACGCTATGGGCAATCAGCCCCAGCATTTT.

The gene calls are TRBV7-8 and TRBJ2-1, with D hard to call. V lost 1 base, J lost 2 bases, and 12 bases lay in between. The CDR3 loop spans 16 amino acids. CDR1 and CDR2 from the germline V gene are SGHVS and FQNEAQ. CDR3 nucleotides: TGTGCCAGCAGCTTAGTTCAGCAGGAAACCTACAATGAGCAGTTCTTC. Translation: CASSLVQQETYNEQFF.

The chain links TRBV7-2 to TRBJ1-2; tentatively, D is TRBD1 (5 bases). V was pared by 1 base and J by 7 bases, with 7 bases between. This CDR3 is 12 amino acids long. Germline lookup yields CDR1 SGHTA and CDR2 FQGNSA. The CDR3 loop is CASSLGTRGYTF. The CDR3 DNA sequence: TGTGCCAGCAGCTTAGGGACACGTGGCTACACCTTC.

This clone was observed a handful of times. This chain joins TRBV6-5 and TRBJ2-5; D might be TRBD2 (6 bases). The CDR3 runs 15 residues. From germline, CDR1 is MNHEY and CDR2 SVGAGI. V lost 1 base to trimming and J lost 3 bases, with 12 bases between them. The CDR3 nucleotides read TGTGCCAGCAGTTACTGGGACGGGAGAAAAGAGACCCAGTACTTC. Translation gives CASSYWDGRKETQYF.

The chain employs TRBV2 and TRBJ2-5, with 9 positions matching TRBD2. CDR1 SNHLY and CDR2 FYNNEI come from the germline V gene. The CDR3 has 15 residues. The ends lost 4 bases at V and 2 bases at J; junction bases unmatched: 5. The CDR3 loop reads CASSAEAGGQETQYF. CDR3 in DNA: TGTGCCAGCAGTGCCGAAGCGGGGGGACAAGAGACCCAGTACTTC.

With regard to this clone: One end of the junction fails to match germline, which may point to a read error. The chain has TRBV7-9 and TRBJ2-5; TRBD1 agrees at 7 bases. Matching the DNA end better, TRBJ2-7 makes the J call doubtful. The CDR3 totals 13 residues. Germline V gene sequence: CDR1 SEHNR, CDR2 FQNEAQ (reference sequence). CDR3 protein: CSSVTGSSYEQYF. The CDR3 nucleotides read TGTTCCAGTGTGACAGGGAGCTCCTACGAGCAGTACTTC.

This rearrangement joins TRBV11-2 to TRBJ2-3; weak D call: TRBD2 (6 bases). Trimming pared 4 bases from V and 3 bases from J, leaving 8 bases between. Germline assignment: CDR1 SGHAT and CDR2 FQNNGV. The CDR3 is made up of 13 amino acids. The CDR3 DNA reads as TGTGCCAGCAGCTGGGGGACTACAGATACGCAGTATTTT. It yields the protein CASSWGTTDTQYF.

In the case of this clone: One end of the junction fails to match germline, which may point to a read error. V is TRBV5-1 and J is TRBJ2-3; 9 bases agree with TRBD2. Germline V gene data show CDR1 as SGHRS and CDR2 as YFSETQ. The CDR3 sequence is 15 residues long. The CDR3 nucleotides read TGCGCCAGCAGCGGAACCGGGACTAGCACGGATACGCAGTATTTT. Its protein product is CASSGTGTSTDTQYF. The variable domain in full, completed from reference TRBV5-1 and TRBJ2-3, reads KAGVTQTPRYLIKTRGQQVTLSCSPISGHRSVSWYQQTPGQGLQFLFEYFSETQRNKGNFPGRFSGRQFSNSRSEMNVSTLELGDSALYLCASSGTGTSTDTQYFGPGTRLTVL.

V gene TRBV5-4 combines with J gene TRBJ1-6; 7 bases agree with TRBD1. Germline V CDR1 and CDR2: SGHNT, YYREEE (reference sequence). V was clipped by 7 bases and J by 9 bases; unmatched bases: 7. The CDR3 is 13 amino acids. CDR3 protein: CASLGQNSSPLHF. CDR3 coding DNA: TGTGCCAGCCTGGGACAGAACAGTTCACCCCTCCACTTT.